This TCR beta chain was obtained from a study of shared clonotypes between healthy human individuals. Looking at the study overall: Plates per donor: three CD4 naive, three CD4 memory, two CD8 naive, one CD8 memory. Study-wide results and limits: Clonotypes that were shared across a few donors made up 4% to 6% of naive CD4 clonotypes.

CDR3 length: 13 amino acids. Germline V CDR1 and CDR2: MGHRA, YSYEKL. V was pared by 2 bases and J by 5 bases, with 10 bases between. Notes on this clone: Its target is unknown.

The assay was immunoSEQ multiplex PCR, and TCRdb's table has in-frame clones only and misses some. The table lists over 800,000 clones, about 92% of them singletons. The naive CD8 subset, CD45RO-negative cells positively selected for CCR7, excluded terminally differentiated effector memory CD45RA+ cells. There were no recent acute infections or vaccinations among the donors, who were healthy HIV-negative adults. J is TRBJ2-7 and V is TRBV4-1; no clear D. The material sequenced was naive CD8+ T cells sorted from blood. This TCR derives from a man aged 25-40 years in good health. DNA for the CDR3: TGCGCCAGCAGCCAATATCCCGGCGACGAGCAGTACTTC. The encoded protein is CASSQYPGDEQYF.